One and the same sample provided the 29 T cell receptor beta chains below, sequenced in a study of beta chain features in type 1 diabetes. Isolated RNA was reverse transcribed in full, so expressed TCRB transcripts were sequenced. The table came from immunoSEQ multiplex PCR; TCRdb's copy has only in-frame clones and leaves some out. Among 130,000 or so clones listed, about a tenth were seen once. The specimen sequenced was central memory CD4+ T cells from blood. The receptors shown here come from a woman aged 40 to 50 in good health.

This CDR3 is CASSRDRISYEQYF. The DNA of the CDR3 is TGTGCCAGCAGCCGGGACAGGATCTCCTACGAGCAGTACTTC. The chain uses TRBV7-2 and TRBJ2-7; the match to TRBD1 covers 8 bases. The V segment lost 5 bases and the J segment 0 bases; nucleotides outside the gene matches: 3. This CDR3 has 14 residues. Germline values: CDR1 SGHTA, CDR2 FQGNSA.

The sample holds a few counts of this clone. The chain employs TRBV5-1 and TRBJ2-1, with TRBD2 matching 8 bases. The CDR3 has 14 residues. Germline-derived CDR1 and CDR2 are SGHRS and YFSETQ. V shed 2 bases and J 6 bases; nucleotides not matched to a gene: 4. The CDR3 DNA reads TGCGCCAGCAGCTTACAGCGGGGGAGCAATGAGCAGTTCTTC. It encodes CASSLQRGSNEQFF.

This chain joins TRBV6-6 and TRBJ1-5, with 9 bases that match TRBD1. CDR3 size: 14 residues. Germline V CDR1 and CDR2: MNHNY, SVGAGI (reference sequence). Trimming took 6 bases from V and 4 from J; bases not matched to a gene: 4. The CDR3 DNA is TGTGCCAGCAGAGACAGGGGGTGGAATCAGCCCCAGCATTTT. Amino acid sequence: CASRDRGWNQPQHF.

V is TRBV7-2 and J is TRBJ2-7; 15 nucleotides line up with TRBD2. V gave up 5 bases and J gave up 12 bases; unmatched junction bases: 14. Germline CDR1 is SGHTA and CDR2 is FQGNSA. This CDR3 region has 16 residues. CDR3 sequence: CASSPTGTSGGPKTYF. In DNA, the CDR3 is TGTGCCAGCAGCCCGACCGGGACTAGCGGGGGGCCCAAAACGTACTTC.

There are a few counts of this clone. CDR3 coding DNA: TGTGCCAGCAGCAGTCCACTCGGACAGATTTTTGAAGCTTTCTTT. Amino acid sequence: CASSSPLGQIFEAFF. J is TRBJ1-1 and V is TRBV7-9, with D possibly being TRBD1 (6 bases). Deletions cut 5 bases from V and 7 bases from J, with 20 bases between. Looked up from germline, CDR1 is SEHNR and CDR2 is FQNEAQ (reference sequence). The CDR3 totals 15 residues.

In this sample, this clone turned up many times. This sequence joins TRBV7-8 and TRBJ2-5, with 7 nucleotides matching TRBD1. The CDR3 is made up of 14 amino acids. The germline gives CDR1 SGHVS, CDR2 FQNEAQ. V dropped 4 bases and J dropped 3; count of bases not matched to a gene: 5. CDR3: CASSSYTGEETQYF. CDR3 nucleotide sequence: TGTGCCAGCAGCTCCTACACAGGGGAAGAGACCCAGTACTTC.

This clone was found a few times. This sequence joins TRBV5-1 and TRBJ2-5; D uncertain. The V end was cut by 2 bases, the J end by 0 bases, with 8 bases between. The CDR3 has 14 residues. Germline CDR1 and CDR2: SGHRS and YFSETQ. CDR3 nucleotide sequence: TGCGCCAGCAGCTTTCGCGACAACCAAGAGACCCAGTACTTC. Protein sequence: CASSFRDNQETQYF.

J is TRBJ1-6 and V is TRBV5-5; TRBD1 is a possible D gene (6 bases). V gave up 4 bases and J gave up 5 bases, with 13 bases separating them. The CDR3 is 15 residues long. CDR1 and CDR2 from the germline V gene are SGHKS and YYEKEE (reference sequence). CDR3 residues: CASSTQGGHNSPLHF. CDR3 coding DNA: TGTGCCAGCAGCACACAGGGAGGGCATAATTCACCCCTCCACTTT.

This clone appeared a few times. The chain combines TRBV7-2 with TRBJ1-2; D is unclear. The CDR3 sequence is 12 residues long. Trimming cost V 6 bases and J 7 bases, with 12 bases left between them. Germline assignment: CDR1 SGHTA and CDR2 FQGNSA. This chain's CDR3 is CASRPAGVGYTF. Here the CDR3 DNA reads TGTGCCAGCAGGCCAGCCGGGGTTGGCTACACCTTC.

The table lists this clone with a few counts. The genes are TRBV6-5 and TRBJ1-2, with D possibly matching TRBD1 (6 bases). Trimming took off 6 bases at V and 4 bases at J, with 12 bases between the two ends. Germline V gene lookup returns CDR1 MNHEY and CDR2 SVGAGI. The CDR3 spans 13 residues. The CDR3 DNA follows: TGTGCCAGCAGGCCCGGACAGTTCTATGGCTACACCTTC. Translating gives CASRPGQFYGYTF.

This clone appeared a few times. The chain joins TRBV2 to TRBJ2-2; 11 positions match TRBD2. Germline-derived CDR1 and CDR2 are SNHLY and FYNNEI. The CDR3 totals 16 residues. V shed 3 bases, J shed 6 bases, and the junction held 6 bases outside the gene matches. CDR3 loop: CASSDRSSGGAGELFF. The CDR3 DNA reads TGTGCCAGCAGTGATCGTAGTAGCGGGGGGGCCGGGGAGCTGTTTTTT.

The chain employs TRBV7-9 and TRBJ1-3, with 9 bases identical to TRBD1. This CDR3 is built from 15 residues. V lost 3 bases to trimming and J lost 3 bases; unmatched junction nucleotides: 3. Germline V gene sequence: CDR1 SEHNR, CDR2 FQNEAQ (reference sequence). The CDR3 DNA reads TGTGCCAGCAGCTTCTGGACAGGGGTTGGAAACACCATATATTTT. Translating it yields CASSFWTGVGNTIYF.

CDR3 sequence (DNA): TGCGCCAGCAGCCCTCCACAGATTCCCTACGAGCAGTACTTC. This translates into CASSPPQIPYEQYF. The genes are TRBV4-1 and TRBJ2-7; D gene uncertain. Trimming shortened V by 4 bases and J by 2 bases, and 12 bases separated the two germline ends. There are 14 residues in the CDR3. CDR1 and CDR2 (germline): MGHRA, YSYEKL.

This chain connects TRBV5-6 to TRBJ2-1; D gene uncertain. Trimming pared 0 bases from V and 5 bases from J, leaving 3 bases between. The CDR3 extends over 12 amino acids. Germline V gene sequence: CDR1 SGHDT, CDR2 YYEEEE. CDR3 amino acids: CASSLADNEQFF. The CDR3, as DNA: TGTGCCAGCAGCTTGGCGGACAATGAGCAGTTCTTC.

The chain employs TRBV29-1 and TRBJ1-1; 8 bases are shared with TRBD1. This CDR3 comprises 15 residues. Per germline, CDR1 SQVTM and CDR2 ANQGSEA. Trimming at V came to 5 bases and at J to 6 bases, leaving 14 bases not matched to a gene. CDR3 region: CSVYAKQGGVAEAFF. CDR3 coding DNA: TGCAGCGTTTATGCCAAACAGGGGGGGGTTGCTGAAGCTTTCTTT.

This clone was seen a few times. This chain links TRBV5-1 with TRBJ2-7, with 10 bases matching TRBD1. This CDR3 comprises 18 residues. Germline V gives CDR1 SGHRS, CDR2 YFSETQ. The junction had 14 bases not matched to a gene; V was cut back by 3 bases and J by 2 bases. CDR3 DNA sequence: TGCGCCAGCAGCTCTTTCGGGCTAACCGGGACAGGGGCCTACGAGCAGTACTTC. Translated: CASSSFGLTGTGAYEQYF.

The genes are TRBV6-1 and TRBJ2-2, with D maybe TRBD1 (6 bases). This CDR3 contains 14 residues. The V end lost 7 bases, the J end lost 1 base, and 10 bases lay between the germline ends. Germline lookup yields CDR1 MNHNS and CDR2 SASEGT. The CDR3 region is CASKLGGNTGELFF. Here the CDR3 DNA reads TGTGCCAGCAAATTAGGGGGGAACACCGGGGAGCTGTTTTTT.

The rearrangement joins TRBV28 to TRBJ1-1; D gene unclear. There are 15 residues in the CDR3. Germline CDR1 MDHEN, CDR2 SYDVKM. V lost 6 bases and J lost 4, with 18 bases in between. The CDR3: CASSPKGLGVTEAFF. CDR3 in DNA: TGTGCCAGCAGCCCAAAAGGTTTGGGCGTCACTGAAGCTTTCTTT.

This sequence joins TRBV29-1 and TRBJ1-3; D gene ambiguous. The ends were cut back, 7 bases at V and 5 bases at J, with 9 bases in the middle. CDR3 size: 11 residues. CDR1 is SQVTM and CDR2 is ANQGSEA in the germline V gene. The CDR3 here is CSARDRNTIYF. Here the CDR3 DNA reads TGCAGCGCCCGAGACAGAAACACCATATATTTT.

The chain is built from TRBV9 and TRBJ2-1; the match to TRBD1 covers 8 bases. The CDR3 is 15 amino acids. CDR1 is SGDLS and CDR2 is YYNGEE in the germline V gene. J lost 4 bases, V lost 6 bases, and 9 bases had no gene match. This chain's CDR3 is CASTRDRRSYNEQFF. The CDR3 DNA reads TGTGCCAGCACCCGGGACAGGAGATCGTACAATGAGCAGTTCTTC.

The chain uses TRBV5-1 and TRBJ2-3, with 7 bases identical to TRBD1. Germline V gene lookup returns CDR1 SGHRS and CDR2 YFSETQ. This CDR3 contains 14 residues. The V segment lost 2 bases and the J segment 1 base; nucleotides outside the gene matches: 1. This chain's CDR3 is CASSFGQGTDTQYF. CDR3 bases: TGCGCCAGCAGCTTCGGACAGGGCACAGATACGCAGTATTTT.

This clone occurred a few times. Here the CDR3 DNA reads TGTGCCAGCAGTGGACAGGGGGCGTCCTATAATTCACCCCTCCACTTT. It specifies CASSGQGASYNSPLHF. V gene TRBV7-2 combines with J gene TRBJ1-6; 11 bases are a match to TRBD1. Germline-derived CDR1 and CDR2 are SGHTA and FQGNSA. This CDR3 region has 16 residues. Trimming removed 6 bases from V and 1 base from J; junction bases left unmatched: 2.

There are a few counts of this clone. The chain employs TRBV19 and TRBJ2-5; D is unclear. V shed 6 bases and J shed 5 bases, with 7 bases lying between them. CDR3 size: 11 residues. The V gene's germline CDR1 is LNHDA and CDR2 SQIVND (reference sequence). CDR3 DNA: TGTGCCAGTAGAGCCAGGGAGACCCAGTACTTC. As protein: CASRARETQYF.

This clone was recorded a few times. CDR3: CASSSLAGGYNEQFF. The DNA for the CDR3 is TGTGCCAGCAGCTCACTAGCGGGGGGTTACAATGAGCAGTTCTTC. V is TRBV7-2 and J is TRBJ2-1, with 12 bases aligning to TRBD2. J gave up 4 bases and V 4 bases, and 2 bases lay outside the gene matches. The V gene's germline CDR1 is SGHTA and CDR2 FQGNSA. The CDR3 is made up of 15 amino acids.

This clone was recorded a few times. The chain carries TRBV9 and TRBJ2-7; the match to TRBD2 covers 7 bases. Per germline, CDR1 SGDLS and CDR2 YYNGEE. The CDR3 is made up of 15 amino acids. V was clipped by 4 bases and J by 0 bases; unmatched bases: 7. CDR3 residues: CASSPWRGTSYEQYF. The DNA of the CDR3 is TGTGCCAGCAGCCCTTGGCGGGGGACCTCCTACGAGCAGTACTTC.

The V call is TRBV6-1, the J call TRBJ1-3, with D possibly being TRBD1 (6 bases). In germline, CDR1 is MNHNS, CDR2 SASEGT. The CDR3 has 15 residues. Trimming removed 8 bases from V and 0 bases from J, with 14 bases in between. The chain's CDR3 is CASGGGTISGNTIYF. The DNA of the CDR3 is TGTGCCAGCGGGGGAGGGACAATCTCTGGAAACACCATATATTTT.

The genes are TRBV5-1 and TRBJ2-3, with TRBD2 matching over 12 bases. With 1 base clipped from V and 3 bases from J, the junction kept 6 bases outside the gene matches. The CDR3 consists of 17 residues. Looked up from germline, CDR1 is SGHRS and CDR2 is YFSETQ. Here the CDR3 reads CASSLSTSGGSTDTQYF. CDR3 in DNA: TGCGCCAGCAGCTTGTCGACTAGCGGGGGATCAACAGATACGCAGTATTTT.

This clone was recorded a few times. The V gene is TRBV12-5, the J gene TRBJ2-1; 9 bases match TRBD1. CDR3 size: 16 residues. The ends lost 4 bases at V and 3 bases at J; junction bases unmatched: 7. From germline, CDR1 is LGHNT and CDR2 FRNRAP. CDR3 region: CASGSSGTGSYNEQFF. DNA of the CDR3: TGTGCTAGTGGTTCATCCGGGACAGGGAGCTACAATGAGCAGTTCTTC.

Details on this clone: At the DNA level, this CDR3 is encoded by other sequences in the same sample as well. V gene TRBV9 combines with J gene TRBJ2-3; 10 positions match TRBD2. With 1 base clipped from V and 1 base from J, the junction kept 0 bases outside the gene matches. Germline V gene data show CDR1 as SGDLS and CDR2 as YYNGEE. The CDR3 contains 15 residues. The CDR3 region is CASSVLAGGTDTQYF. For the CDR3, the DNA is TGTGCCAGCAGCGTACTAGCGGGGGGCACAGATACGCAGTATTTT.